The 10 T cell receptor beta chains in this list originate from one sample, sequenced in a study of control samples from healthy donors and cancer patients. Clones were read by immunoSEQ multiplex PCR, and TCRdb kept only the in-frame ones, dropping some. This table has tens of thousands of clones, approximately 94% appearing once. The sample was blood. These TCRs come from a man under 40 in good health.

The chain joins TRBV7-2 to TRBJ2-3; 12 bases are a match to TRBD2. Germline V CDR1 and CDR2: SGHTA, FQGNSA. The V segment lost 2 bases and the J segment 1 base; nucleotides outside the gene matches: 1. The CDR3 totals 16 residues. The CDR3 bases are TGTGCCAGCAGCTTAAGACTAGCGGGGGGCACAGATACGCAGTATTTT. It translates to CASSLRLAGGTDTQYF. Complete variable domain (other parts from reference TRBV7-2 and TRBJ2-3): GAGVSQSPSNKVTEKGKDVELRCDPISGHTALYWYRQSLGQGLEFLIYFQGNSAPDKSGLPSDRFSAERTGGSVSTLTIQRTQQEDSAVYLCASSLRLAGGTDTQYFGPGTRLTVL.

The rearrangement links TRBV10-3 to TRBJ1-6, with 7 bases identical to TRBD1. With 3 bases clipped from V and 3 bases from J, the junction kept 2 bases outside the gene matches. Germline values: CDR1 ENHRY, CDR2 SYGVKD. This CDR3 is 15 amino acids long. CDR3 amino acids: CAISDQGDYNSPLHF. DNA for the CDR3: TGTGCCATCAGTGATCAGGGGGACTATAATTCACCCCTCCACTTT.

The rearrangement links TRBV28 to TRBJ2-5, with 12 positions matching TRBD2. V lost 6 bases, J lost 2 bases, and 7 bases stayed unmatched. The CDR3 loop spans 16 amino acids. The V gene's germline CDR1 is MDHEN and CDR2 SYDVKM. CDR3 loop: CASRGLAGGLQETQYF. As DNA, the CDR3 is TGTGCCAGCAGGGGGCTAGCGGGAGGGCTACAAGAGACCCAGTACTTC. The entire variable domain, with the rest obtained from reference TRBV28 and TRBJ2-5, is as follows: DVKVTQSSRYLVKRTGEKVFLECVQDMDHENMFWYRQDPGLGLRLIYFSYDVKMKEKGDIPEGYSVSREKKERFSLILESASTNQTSMYLCASRGLAGGLQETQYFGPGTRLLVL.

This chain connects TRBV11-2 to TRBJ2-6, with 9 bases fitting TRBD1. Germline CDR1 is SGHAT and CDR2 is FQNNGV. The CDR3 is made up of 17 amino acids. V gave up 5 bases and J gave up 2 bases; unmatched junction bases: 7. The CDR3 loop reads CASSVDRGSAGANVLTF. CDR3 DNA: TGTGCCAGCAGCGTGGACAGGGGAAGTGCTGGGGCCAACGTCCTGACTTTC.

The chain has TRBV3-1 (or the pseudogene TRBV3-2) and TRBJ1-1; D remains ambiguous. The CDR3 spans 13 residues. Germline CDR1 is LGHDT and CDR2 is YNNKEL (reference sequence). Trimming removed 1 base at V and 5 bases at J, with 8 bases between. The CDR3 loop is CASSQGHTTEAFF. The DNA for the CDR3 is TGTGCCAGCAGCCAAGGACATACGACTGAAGCTTTCTTT.

CDR3 in DNA: TGTGCCAGCAGTTGGGACAGGGCGCACATTCAGTACTTC. Translated: CASSWDRAHIQYF. The chain employs TRBV5-6 and TRBJ2-4; 9 positions match TRBD1. The J segment lost 8 bases and the V segment lost 5 bases, leaving 5 bases of the junction unmatched. Germline V gene lookup returns CDR1 SGHDT and CDR2 YYEEEE. The CDR3 is made up of 13 amino acids.

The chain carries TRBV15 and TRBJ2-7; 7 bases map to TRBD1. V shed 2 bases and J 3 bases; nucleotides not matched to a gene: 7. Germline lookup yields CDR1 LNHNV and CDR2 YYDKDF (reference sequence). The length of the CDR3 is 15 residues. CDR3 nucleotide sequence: TGTGCCACCAGCAGACACCGGGACAGATTCTACGAGCAGTACTTC. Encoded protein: CATSRHRDRFYEQYF.

CDR3 residues: CASSVVQGMTGANVLTF. The CDR3 DNA reads TGTGCCAGCAGCGTAGTTCAGGGGATGACTGGGGCCAACGTCCTGACTTTC. The J gene is TRBJ2-6, the V gene TRBV9; D is possibly TRBD1 (6 bases). V lost 0 bases and J 2 bases, leaving 12 bases between the germline ends. The germline gives CDR1 SGDLS, CDR2 YYNGEE. The CDR3 spans 17 residues.

The CDR3 sequence: CASSLGGRAEAFF. In DNA, the CDR3 is TGTGCCAGCAGCTTGGGGGGAAGAGCTGAAGCTTTCTTT. The chain has TRBV11-3 and TRBJ1-1; D might be TRBD1 (5 bases). Germline CDR1 reads SGHNT; CDR2 reads YENEEA. The CDR3 has 13 residues. Deletions cut 3 bases from V and 6 bases from J, with 11 bases between.

CDR3 nucleotide sequence: TGTGCCAGCAGCTTAGGGATGGATAGCAATCAGCCCCAGCATTTT. Protein sequence: CASSLGMDSNQPQHF. This chain connects TRBV11-1 to TRBJ1-5; D gene uncertain. Germline assignment: CDR1 SGHAT and CDR2 FQDESV (reference sequence). Deletions cut 1 base from V and 0 bases from J, with 7 bases between. The CDR3 sequence is 15 residues long.